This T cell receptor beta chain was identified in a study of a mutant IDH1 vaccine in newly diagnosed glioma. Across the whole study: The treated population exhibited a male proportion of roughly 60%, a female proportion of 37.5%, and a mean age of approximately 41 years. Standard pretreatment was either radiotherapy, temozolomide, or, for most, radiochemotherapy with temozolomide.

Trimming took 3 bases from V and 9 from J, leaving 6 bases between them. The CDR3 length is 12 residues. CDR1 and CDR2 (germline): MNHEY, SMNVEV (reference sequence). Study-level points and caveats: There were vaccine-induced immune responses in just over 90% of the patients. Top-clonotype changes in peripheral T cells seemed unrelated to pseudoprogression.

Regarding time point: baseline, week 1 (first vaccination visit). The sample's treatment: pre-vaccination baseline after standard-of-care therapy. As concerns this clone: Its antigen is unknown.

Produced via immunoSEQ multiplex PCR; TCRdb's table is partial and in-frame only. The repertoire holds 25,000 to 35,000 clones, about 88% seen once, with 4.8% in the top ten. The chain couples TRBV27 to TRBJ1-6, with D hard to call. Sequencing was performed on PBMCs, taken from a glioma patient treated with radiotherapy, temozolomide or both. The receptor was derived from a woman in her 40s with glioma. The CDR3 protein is CASSFLGSPLHF. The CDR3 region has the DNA TGTGCCAGCAGTTTTCTCGGTTCACCCCTCCACTTT.